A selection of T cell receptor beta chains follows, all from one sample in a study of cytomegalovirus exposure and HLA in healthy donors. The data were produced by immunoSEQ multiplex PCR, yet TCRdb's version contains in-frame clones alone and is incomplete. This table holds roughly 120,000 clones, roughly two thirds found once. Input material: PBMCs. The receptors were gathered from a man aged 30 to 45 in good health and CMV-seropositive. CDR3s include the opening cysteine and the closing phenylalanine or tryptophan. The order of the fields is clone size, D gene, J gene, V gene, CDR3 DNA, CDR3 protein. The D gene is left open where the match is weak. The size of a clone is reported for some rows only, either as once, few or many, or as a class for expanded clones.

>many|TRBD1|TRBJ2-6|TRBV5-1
TGCGCCAGCAGCTTGTCGACAGGGGGCACCGGGGCCAACGTCCTGACTTTC
CASSLSTGGTGANVLTF
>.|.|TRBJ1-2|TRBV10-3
TGTGCCATCAGTGAGTCAACGCGGTTGACCGGTGGACTCTATGGCTACACCTTC
CAISESTRLTGGLYGYTF
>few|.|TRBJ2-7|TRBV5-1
TGCGCCAGCAGCTTGGCCCTATCTTCCGACAGGAGCGAGCAGTACTTC
CASSLALSSDRSEQYF
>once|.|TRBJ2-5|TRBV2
TGTTGCAGCGTGGGAGTGGGAGAGACCCAGTACTTC
CCSVGVGETQYF
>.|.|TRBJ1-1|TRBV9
TGTGCCAGCAGCGTAACAGCTATGAACACTGAAGCTTTCTTT
CASSVTAMNTEAFF
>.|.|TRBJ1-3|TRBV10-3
TGTGCCATCAGTGAGAACAGGGTTGGAAACACCATATATTTT
CAISENRVGNTIYF
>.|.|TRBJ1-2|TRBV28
TGTGCCAGCAGTACACGGGACACTTATGGCTACACCTTC
CASSTRDTYGYTF
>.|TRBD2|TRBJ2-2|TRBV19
TGTGCCAGTAGTACTAGACTAGCCCGGGAGGGAACCGGGGAGCTGTTTTTT
CASSTRLAREGTGELFF
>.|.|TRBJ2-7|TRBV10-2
TGCGCCAGCAGTGAGGACTACTTGCGTTACGAGCAGTACTTC
CASSEDYLRYEQYF
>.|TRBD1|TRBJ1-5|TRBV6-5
TGTGCCAGCTCCCCGGGACAGAGCAATCAGCCCCAGCATTTT
CASSPGQSNQPQHF
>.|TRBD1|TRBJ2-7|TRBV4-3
TGCGCCAGCAGCCAAGATGGACGACAGGGGTACGAGCAGTACTTC
CASSQDGRQGYEQYF
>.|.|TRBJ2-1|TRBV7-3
TGTGCCAGCAGCGTAACAGGGAGCTCCTACAATGAGCAGTTCTTC
CASSVTGSSYNEQFF
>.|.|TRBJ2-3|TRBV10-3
TGTGCCATCTCGACCCCCGGTACAGGCACAGATACGCAGTATTTT
CAISTPGTGTDTQYF
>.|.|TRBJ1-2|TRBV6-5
TGTGCCAGCAGTTACTTCGGCGGGGGCGCTTCCTATGGCTACACCTTC
CASSYFGGGASYGYTF
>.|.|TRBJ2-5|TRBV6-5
TGTGCCAGCAGTTACTATCGTCCAGGGGAGACCCAGTACTTC
CASSYYRPGETQYF
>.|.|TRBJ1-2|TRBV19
TGTGCCAGTAGTATACAGGCCAACTATGGCTACACCTTC
CASSIQANYGYTF